The 5 T cell receptor beta chains given below trace back to one sample, sequenced in a study of blood T cell repertoires in COVID-19. Clones were read by immunoSEQ multiplex PCR, and TCRdb kept only the in-frame ones, dropping some. Of about 36,000 clones listed, just under 85% are singletons. Sequencing was performed on peripheral blood. The receptors stem from a human donor in a cohort sampled during active COVID-19.

By share, this clone counts as medium-sized. The chain has TRBV4-2 and TRBJ2-7, with 9 bases identical to TRBD1. The J segment lost 2 bases and the V segment lost 3 bases, leaving 5 bases of the junction unmatched. The germline V gene has CDR1 LGHNA and CDR2 YNFKEQ. This CDR3 contains 15 residues. CDR3 sequence (DNA): TGTGCCAGCAGCCAGGGGACAGGGTTCGCCTACGAGCAGTACTTC. Protein: CASSQGTGFAYEQYF.

This clone was counted a single time. Here the CDR3 reads CASAGGGSRDTQYF. In DNA, the CDR3 is TGTGCCAGCGCGGGCGGGGGCAGCCGGGATACGCAGTATTTT. The chain uses TRBV19 and TRBJ2-3; possible D gene TRBD2, 7 bases. Looked up from germline, CDR1 is LNHDA and CDR2 is SQIVND (reference sequence). Trimming took 9 bases from V and 6 from J, leaving 19 bases between them. CDR3 size: 14 residues.

The chain couples TRBV5-6 to TRBJ1-2; 11 nucleotides match TRBD1. The CDR3 has 15 residues. The junction had 8 bases not matched to a gene; V was cut back by 2 bases and J by 8 bases. CDR1 is SGHDT and CDR2 is YYEEEE in the germline V gene. The CDR3 loop reads CASSFRDRGNKGYTF. The CDR3, as DNA: TGTGCCAGCAGCTTCCGGGACAGGGGGAATAAAGGCTACACCTTC.

The rearrangement joins TRBV6-6 to TRBJ1-1; D gene ambiguous. Germline CDR1 reads MNHNY; CDR2 reads SVGAGI (reference sequence). CDR3 length equals 14 residues. Trimming left V 8 bases short and J 2 bases short, with 15 bases between. The CDR3 loop reads CASEGVASNTEAFF. For the CDR3, the DNA is TGTGCCAGCGAAGGAGTCGCTAGCAACACTGAAGCTTTCTTT.

Only one count was recorded for this clone. The genes are TRBV6-5 and TRBJ1-1, with no clear D. V was pared by 1 base and J by 4 bases, with 13 bases between. The CDR3 consists of 15 residues. Germline CDR1 reads MNHEY; CDR2 reads SVGAGI. The CDR3 here is CASSYLSAGATEAFF. CDR3 nucleotide sequence: TGTGCCAGCAGTTACTTGTCGGCAGGTGCCACTGAAGCTTTCTTT.